Presented here are 19 T cell receptor beta chains from one specimen sequenced in a study of T cell repertoires and HLA-DP antigens. These receptors have no identified antigens. Sequenced by immunoSEQ multiplex PCR; TCRdb stores in-frame clones only, minus some. The sample consists of approximately 90,000 clones, 86% of them appearing once. The specimen sequenced was CD4+ T cells from PBMCs. These receptor sequences come from a man aged 50 or older in good health and CMV-seronegative.

The sample holds one count of this clone. DNA for the CDR3: TGTGCCAGCGGAAAAAATAGCGGGAACCAACTTTACAATGAGCAGTTCTTC. Its translation is CASGKNSGNQLYNEQFF. The V call is TRBV19, the J call TRBJ2-1; 8 bases align to TRBD2. Germline assignment: CDR1 LNHDA and CDR2 SQIVND (reference sequence). The CDR3 totals 17 residues. Trimming removed 9 bases from V and 4 bases from J; junction bases left unmatched: 17.

The gene calls are TRBV28 and TRBJ1-4; 7 bases match TRBD1. CDR3 length equals 14 residues. CDR1 MDHEN and CDR2 SYDVKM come from the germline V gene. V trimming: 8 bases; J trimming: 5 bases; junction bases outside the gene matches: 8. In DNA form, the CDR3 reads TGTGCCAGCTTCTCCCAGGGGGGGAATGAAAAACTGTTTTTT. Translating it yields CASFSQGGNEKLFF.

The V call is TRBV7-8, the J call TRBJ1-1, with D maybe TRBD1 (6 bases). The CDR3 extends over 15 amino acids. V lost 3 bases and J 1 base, leaving 12 bases between the germline ends. Germline CDR1 SGHVS, CDR2 FQNEAQ. As DNA, the CDR3 is TGTGCCAGCAGCTTTGGGGGGGCGCGGAACACTGAAGCTTTCTTT. Protein product: CASSFGGARNTEAFF. Variable domain in full (rest from reference TRBV7-8 and TRBJ1-1): GAGVSQSPRYKVAKRGQDVALRCDPISGHVSLFWYQQALGQGPEFLTYFQNEAQLDKSGLPSDRFFAERPEGSVSTLKIQRTQQEDSAVYLCASSFGGARNTEAFFGQGTRLTVV.

The chain's CDR3 is CASSAGQSSGLLHF. For the CDR3, the DNA is TGTGCCAGCAGCGCTGGACAGTCCTCGGGGCTCCTCCACTTT. The V call is TRBV7-9, the J call TRBJ1-6; possibly TRBD1 for D (6 bases). The V end lost 5 bases, the J end lost 15 bases, and 20 bases lay between the germline ends. The CDR3 has 14 amino acids. CDR1 and CDR2 from the germline V gene are SEHNR and FQNEAQ (reference sequence).

The chain uses TRBV6-5 and TRBJ2-1; a weak D match, TRBD1 (5 bases). Germline V lookup: CDR1 MNHEY, CDR2 SVGAGI. The V and J ends lost 6 bases and 9 bases respectively, with 12 bases between them. This CDR3 spans 12 amino acids. The CDR3 here is CASSRVRGEQFF. CDR3 bases: TGTGCCAGCAGCAGGGTTCGCGGTGAGCAGTTCTTC.

There are a few counts of this clone. CDR3 sequence: CASSLSPPPQRNEQFF. DNA for the CDR3: TGTGCCAGCAGCTTATCCCCCCCTCCCCAGAGGAATGAGCAGTTCTTC. This rearrangement joins TRBV7-8 to TRBJ2-1; D uncertain. Germline CDR1 and CDR2: SGHVS and FQNEAQ. Trimming removed 2 bases at V and 7 bases at J, with 18 bases between. The CDR3 is 16 residues long.

As to this clone: The DNA is omitted, as the CDR3 cannot be located on it reliably, and the CDR3 follows TCRdb's listing. The chain combines TRBV19 with TRBJ1-1. The CDR3 adds up to 15 amino acids, both ends counted. Germline V gene lookup returns CDR1 LNHDA and CDR2 SQIVND (reference sequence). CDR3 sequence: CASSSQYVGDTEAFF.

The rearrangement links TRBV19 to TRBJ2-1, with no clear D. V lost 9 bases and J lost 0, with 15 bases in between. The germline gives CDR1 LNHDA, CDR2 SQIVND (reference sequence). The CDR3 sequence is 15 residues long. The CDR3 nucleotides read TGTGCCAGCGGCGGCTACGGAGTCTCCTACAATGAGCAGTTCTTC. Protein product: CASGGYGVSYNEQFF.

The chain has TRBV14 and TRBJ2-2; 7 bases are a match to TRBD1. This CDR3 comprises 16 residues. CDR1 and CDR2 (germline): SGHDN, FVKESK. J was trimmed by 6 bases and V by 3 bases; bases with no gene match: 10. The CDR3 nucleotides read TGTGCCAGCAGCCAGACTGAGACAGGGAAAGCCGGGGAGCTGTTTTTT. Translated: CASSQTETGKAGELFF.

This chain links TRBV5-8 with TRBJ1-1; no firm D call. V was pared by 3 bases and J by 1 base, with 7 bases between. The germline V gene encodes CDR1 SGHTS and CDR2 YDEGEE. This CDR3 is built from 13 residues. This CDR3 is CASSWSWNTEAFF. CDR3 bases: TGTGCCAGCAGCTGGAGTTGGAACACTGAAGCTTTCTTT.

The chain carries TRBV28 and TRBJ1-4; 9 positions match TRBD1. Germline V gene data show CDR1 as MDHEN and CDR2 as SYDVKM. The junction had 11 bases not matched to a gene; V was cut back by 5 bases and J by 7 bases. The CDR3 is 16 amino acids. The CDR3 sequence: CASSTRDREGGEKLFF. The CDR3, as DNA: TGTGCCAGCAGTACTAGGGACAGGGAGGGCGGTGAAAAACTGTTTTTT.

V gene TRBV7-2 combines with J gene TRBJ2-5; TRBD1 is a possible D gene (5 bases). Trimming shortened V by 1 base and J by 1 base, and 7 bases separated the two germline ends. The germline V gene has CDR1 SGHTA and CDR2 FQGNSA. The CDR3 consists of 14 residues. The CDR3 region has the DNA TGTGCCAGCAGCTTAGGGGGCTCCCAAGAGACCCAGTACTTC. It is translated as CASSLGGSQETQYF.

This clone was picked up a small number of times. The chain links TRBV7-6 to TRBJ1-5; 10 bases are a match to TRBD1. J lost 6 bases, V lost 1 base, and 3 bases had no gene match. CDR1 is SGHVS and CDR2 is FNYEAQ in the germline V gene. This CDR3 is built from 15 residues. Here the CDR3 DNA reads TGTGCCAGCAGCTTAGGAGGGACAGGGGTTCAGCCCCAGCATTTT. Its translation: CASSLGGTGVQPQHF.

The chain employs TRBV9 and TRBJ2-1; 7 bases line up with TRBD2. V lost 0 bases, J lost 5 bases, and 14 bases stayed unmatched. Germline CDR1 SGDLS, CDR2 YYNGEE. The CDR3 covers 18 residues. CDR3 in DNA: TGTGCCAGCAGCGTAGGTTTGGGAGGGACTCGGACGAACAATGAGCAGTTCTTC. Translation gives CASSVGLGGTRTNNEQFF.

The chain has TRBV11-2 and TRBJ2-1, with D unresolved. V gave up 4 bases and J gave up 8 bases, with 18 bases separating them. CDR1 and CDR2 from the germline V gene are SGHAT and FQNNGV. This CDR3 is 15 amino acids long. The CDR3 coding sequence is TGTGCCAGCAGCTCGGAACAAGACCGTTTCCATGAGCAGTTCTTC. Translation gives CASSSEQDRFHEQFF. Looking up the rest from reference TRBV11-2 and TRBJ2-1 gives the full variable domain: EAGVAQSPRYKIIEKRQSVAFWCNPISGHATLYWYQQILGQGPKLLIQFQNNGVVDDSQLPKDRFSAERLKGVDSTLKIQPAKLEDSAVYLCASSSEQDRFHEQFFGPGTRLTVL.

This chain joins TRBV6-6 and TRBJ2-2; D not resolved. The CDR3 totals 15 residues. V was pared by 6 bases and J by 2 bases, with 13 bases between. CDR1 and CDR2 (germline): MNHNY, SVGAGI (reference sequence). CDR3 protein: CASSYHTVNTGELFF. CDR3 nucleotides: TGTGCCAGCAGCTACCATACGGTTAACACCGGGGAGCTGTTTTTT.

The gene calls are TRBV4-2 and TRBJ1-2, with 9 bases aligning to TRBD1. The CDR3 sequence is 15 residues long. The trim removed 4 bases at V and 3 bases at J, leaving 6 bases unmatched. Germline V gives CDR1 LGHNA, CDR2 YNFKEQ. Written as DNA, the CDR3 is TGTGCCAGCAGCCTAGAACAGGGGGCCCACTATGGCTACACCTTC. Its translation is CASSLEQGAHYGYTF.

This chain links TRBV5-5 with TRBJ1-1, with 7 bases that match TRBD1. With 2 bases clipped from V and 4 bases from J, the junction kept 5 bases outside the gene matches. Per germline, CDR1 SGHKS and CDR2 YYEKEE (reference sequence). The CDR3 is made up of 14 amino acids. This CDR3 reads CASSLRQGFTEAFF. In DNA, the CDR3 is TGTGCCAGCAGCTTACGACAGGGTTTCACTGAAGCTTTCTTT.

The rearrangement links TRBV5-1 to TRBJ2-7; 8 bases map to TRBD2. Per germline, CDR1 SGHRS and CDR2 YFSETQ. J gave up 2 bases and V 0 bases, and 4 bases lay outside the gene matches. The CDR3 covers 15 residues. The CDR3 region is CASSLAQREPYEQYF. In nucleotides, the CDR3 is TGCGCCAGCAGCTTGGCTCAGCGGGAGCCCTACGAGCAGTACTTC.